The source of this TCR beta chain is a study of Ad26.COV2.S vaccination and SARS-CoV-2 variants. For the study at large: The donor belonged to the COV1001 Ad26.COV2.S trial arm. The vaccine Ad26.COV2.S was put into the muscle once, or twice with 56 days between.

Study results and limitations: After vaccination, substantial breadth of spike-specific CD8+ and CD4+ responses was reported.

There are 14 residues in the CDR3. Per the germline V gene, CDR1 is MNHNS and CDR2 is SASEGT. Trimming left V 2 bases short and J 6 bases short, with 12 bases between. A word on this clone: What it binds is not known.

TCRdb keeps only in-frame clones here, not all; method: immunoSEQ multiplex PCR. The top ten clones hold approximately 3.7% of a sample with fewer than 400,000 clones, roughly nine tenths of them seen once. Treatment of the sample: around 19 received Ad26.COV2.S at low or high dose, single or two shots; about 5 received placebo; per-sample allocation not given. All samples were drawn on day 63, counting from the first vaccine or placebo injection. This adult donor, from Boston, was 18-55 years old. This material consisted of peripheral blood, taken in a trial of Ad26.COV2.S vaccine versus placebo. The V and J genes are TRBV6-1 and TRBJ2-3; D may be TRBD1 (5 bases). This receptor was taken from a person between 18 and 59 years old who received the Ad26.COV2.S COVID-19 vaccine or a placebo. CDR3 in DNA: TGTGCCAGCAGTGAACATCAGGGAAGGGATACGCAGTATTTT. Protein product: CASSEHQGRDTQYF.